This T cell receptor (beta chain) came from a study of human T cells and chemical hapten exposure. Stated time point: pre-sensitization, week 0. The treatment here: therapeutic diphenylcyclopropenone sensitization with weekly scalp DPC. The ends were cut back, 7 bases at V and 0 bases at J, with 17 bases in the middle. The CDR3 loop spans 16 amino acids. Germline-derived CDR1 and CDR2 are SGHKS and YYEKEE (reference sequence). Each CDR3 protein gets one entry after TCRdb re-called the RACE reads with MiXCR. This table holds more than 250,000 distinct CDR3 sequences, just under 8% found once. This TCR came from a man between 18 and 29 years old with alopecia areata. Some clones in this sample may be carry-over from other donors' samples. The sequencing here drew on whole blood, taken in connection with sensitization to the hapten diphenylcyclopropenone (DPC). V and J are TRBV5-5 and TRBJ2-1; possible D gene TRBD1, 5 bases. CDR3 coding DNA: TGTGCCAGCCTCCAAGAGTACAGGAGCTCCTACAATGAGCAGTTCTTC. As protein: CASLQEYRSSYNEQFF. Filled out from reference TRBV5-5 and TRBJ2-1, the complete variable domain reads DAGVTQSPTHLIKTRGQQVTLRCSPISGHKSVSWYQQVLGQGPQFIFQYYEKEERGRGNFPDRFSARQFPNYSSELNVNALLLGDSALYLCASLQEYRSSYNEQFFGPGTRLTVL.